These 27 T cell receptor beta chains share one sample of origin, sequenced in a study of cytomegalovirus exposure and HLA in healthy donors. Repertoires were generated with immunoSEQ multiplex PCR, while TCRdb's copy carries only in-frame clones and drops some. The sample includes tens of thousands of clones, 93% seen only once; the top ten take 0.67%. The sequenced material came from PBMCs. Receptors were obtained from a man in his late teens or twenties in good health and CMV-seronegative.

J is TRBJ1-5 and V is TRBV27, with D possibly matching TRBD1 (5 bases). The V end lost 5 bases, the J end lost 4 bases, and 15 bases lay between the germline ends. The CDR3 consists of 15 residues. The germline CDR1 and CDR2 sequences are MNHEY and SMNVEV (reference sequence). Here the CDR3 DNA reads TGTGCCAGCAGTCTGGTGGGGCTCGGAAATCAGCCCCAGCATTTT. Translated: CASSLVGLGNQPQHF.

V gene TRBV11-3 combines with J gene TRBJ1-4, with TRBD1 as a possible D gene (6 bases). CDR3 length: 17 residues. CDR1 is SGHNT, CDR2 YENEEA, per germline. V gave up 5 bases and J gave up 4 bases, with 20 bases separating them. The chain's CDR3 is CASSPPSAGDGNEKLFF. As DNA, the CDR3 is TGTGCCAGCAGCCCTCCCTCCGCAGGGGATGGTAATGAAAAACTGTTTTTT.

V gene TRBV18 combines with J gene TRBJ1-6; 8 bases align to TRBD1. Trimming removed 3 bases from V and 3 bases from J; junction bases left unmatched: 10. Germline-derived CDR1 and CDR2 are KGHSH and LQKENI. This CDR3 is built from 18 residues. CDR3 region: CASSPGQGDGLYNSPLHF. CDR3 DNA: TGTGCCAGCTCACCTGGACAGGGCGACGGTCTCTATAATTCACCCCTCCACTTT.

The chain links TRBV11-3 to TRBJ2-7, with 9 bases matching TRBD1. J lost 0 bases, V lost 5 bases, and 5 bases had no gene match. From germline, CDR1 is SGHNT and CDR2 YENEEA. CDR3 length: 15 residues. As DNA, the CDR3 is TGTGCCAGCAGCGCGGGACAGGGAGGCTCCTACGAGCAGTACTTC. As protein: CASSAGQGGSYEQYF.

The chain is built from TRBV30 and TRBJ2-3; maybe TRBD2 (5 bases). Germline values: CDR1 GTSNPN, CDR2 SVGIG (reference sequence). Trimming took 5 bases from V and 5 from J, leaving 17 bases between them. The CDR3 runs 14 residues. The CDR3 DNA is TGTGCCTGGGTTACTAGGATCGCTAGAGATACGCAGTATTTT. Translating gives CAWVTRIARDTQYF.

This chain connects TRBV5-5 to TRBJ1-1, with D possibly matching TRBD1 (5 bases). From germline, CDR1 is SGHKS and CDR2 YYEKEE (reference sequence). V was trimmed by 3 bases and J by 1 base, leaving 7 bases between them. The length of the CDR3 is 13 residues. CDR3 amino acids: CASSYQGNTEAFF. DNA of the CDR3: TGTGCCAGCAGCTATCAGGGGAACACTGAAGCTTTCTTT.

This sequence joins TRBV7-9 and TRBJ2-2; D unresolved. V was trimmed by 3 bases and J by 0 bases, leaving 5 bases between them. This CDR3 contains 14 residues. Germline CDR1 and CDR2: SEHNR and FQNEAQ (reference sequence). CDR3 protein: CASSFTSNTGELFF. For the CDR3, the DNA is TGTGCCAGCAGCTTTACATCGAACACCGGGGAGCTGTTTTTT.

J is TRBJ2-7 and V is TRBV27; tentative D call: TRBD1 (5 bases). The CDR3 extends over 15 amino acids. From germline, CDR1 is MNHEY and CDR2 SMNVEV (reference sequence). Trimming cost V 5 bases and J 2 bases, with 16 bases left between them. The CDR3 nucleotides read TGTGCCAGCAGTAGGTTGACAGATAAACCCTACGAGCAGTACTTC. Translated, it gives CASSRLTDKPYEQYF.

The CDR3 region has the DNA TGTGCCAGCGGACAAAGGGGAAACACCGGGGAGCTGTTTTTT. As protein: CASGQRGNTGELFF. The chain recombines TRBV9 with TRBJ2-2, with D possibly TRBD1 on 5 matching bases. The V end lost 7 bases, the J end lost 2 bases, and 12 bases lay between the germline ends. Germline CDR1 and CDR2: SGDLS and YYNGEE. This CDR3 is 14 amino acids long.

The gene calls are TRBV5-4 and TRBJ2-4, with D perhaps TRBD1 (5 bases). The V gene lost 0 bases and the J gene lost 2 bases, with 12 bases spanning the gap. The CDR3 is 16 amino acids. Germline-derived CDR1 and CDR2 are SGHNT and YYREEE (reference sequence). The CDR3, as DNA: TGTGCCAGCAGCTTGGCAGGGATGGGATCCAAAAACATTCAGTACTTC. Translated: CASSLAGMGSKNIQYF.

The rearrangement uses TRBV11-2 and TRBJ2-3; the D gene is possibly TRBD1 (5 bases). Trimming removed 5 bases from V and 1 base from J, with 19 bases in between. CDR1 and CDR2 from the germline V gene are SGHAT and FQNNGV. The CDR3 consists of 17 residues. CDR3 sequence: CASSRAWAPGRTDTQYF. The CDR3 DNA reads as TGTGCCAGCAGCCGTGCCTGGGCGCCAGGGCGCACAGATACGCAGTATTTT.

This chain connects TRBV5-6 to TRBJ1-1, with a tentative D call TRBD1 (6 bases). Germline V gives CDR1 SGHDT, CDR2 YYEEEE. The CDR3 spans 14 residues. Trimming removed 6 bases at V and 7 bases at J, with 19 bases between. The CDR3 spells CASTAISDRIEAFF. CDR3 bases: TGTGCCAGCACCGCTATAAGTGACAGGATTGAAGCTTTCTTT.

This chain links TRBV4-1 with TRBJ1-5; 11 positions match TRBD1. The V and J ends lost 4 bases and 6 bases, in that order; junction bases with no gene match: 5. The CDR3 contains 15 residues. Germline loops: CDR1 MGHRA, CDR2 YSYEKL. For the CDR3, the DNA is TGCGCCAGCAGCCCCCGGGACAGGGGGGTTCAGCCCCAGCATTTT. It is translated as CASSPRDRGVQPQHF.

V gene TRBV15 combines with J gene TRBJ1-2, with D possibly matching TRBD1 (5 bases). V dropped 1 base and J dropped 7 bases, with 16 bases sitting between them. The CDR3 consists of 15 residues. The germline V gene has CDR1 LNHNV and CDR2 YYDKDF (reference sequence). CDR3 in DNA: TGTGCCACCAGCAGAGGGGGCAGCCCAGGCCTTGGCTACACCTTC. As protein: CATSRGGSPGLGYTF.

The J gene is TRBJ1-5, the V gene TRBV30, with D tentatively TRBD1 (6 bases). Germline V gives CDR1 GTSNPN, CDR2 SVGIG (reference sequence). The CDR3 runs to 16 residues. The germline V and J ends were trimmed by 2 bases and 0 bases, with 14 bases remaining between them. In nucleotides, the CDR3 is TGTGCCTGGAGTCAACAGGGATTTTTTAGCAATCAGCCCCAGCATTTT. Translated: CAWSQQGFFSNQPQHF.

The CDR3 sequence is CASSLDSTGELFF. The CDR3 nucleotides read TGTGCCAGCAGCTTAGACTCAACCGGGGAGCTGTTTTTT. V and J are TRBV5-4 and TRBJ2-2; D remains unclear. Germline V gene lookup returns CDR1 SGHNT and CDR2 YYREEE (reference sequence). The V and J ends lost 2 bases and 5 bases respectively, with 7 bases between them. The CDR3 totals 13 residues.

In its sample, this clone was seen once. The chain combines TRBV11-3 with TRBJ2-1; TRBD2 matches 10 bases. The V gene end was trimmed by 4 bases and the J gene end by 7 bases; junction bases not matched to a gene: 13. The germline V gene has CDR1 SGHNT and CDR2 YENEEA. The CDR3 runs to 17 residues. This CDR3 reads CASSSPLLAGDFNEQFF. Written as DNA, the CDR3 is TGTGCCAGCAGCTCCCCCCTTCTAGCGGGAGACTTTAATGAGCAGTTCTTC.

The V call is TRBV5-1, the J call TRBJ2-1; D unclear. The V and J ends lost 0 bases and 5 bases respectively, with 9 bases between them. The CDR3 has 14 residues. Looked up from germline, CDR1 is SGHRS and CDR2 is YFSETQ. The CDR3, as DNA: TGCGCCAGCAGCTTGGTCCTAGAGAACAATGAGCAGTTCTTC. Amino acid sequence: CASSLVLENNEQFF.

The rearrangement joins TRBV7-2 to TRBJ2-3, with 7 nucleotides matching TRBD2. The V segment lost 1 base and the J segment 4 bases; nucleotides outside the gene matches: 5. CDR3 length: 15 residues. The V gene's germline CDR1 is SGHTA and CDR2 FQGNSA. In nucleotides, the CDR3 is TGTGCCAGCAGCTTAGACCCAGGGAGGGCAGATACGCAGTATTTT. This gives the protein CASSLDPGRADTQYF.

V is TRBV18 and J is TRBJ1-1; 8 nucleotides align to TRBD1. V shed 2 bases and J 5 bases; nucleotides not matched to a gene: 4. Per the germline V gene, CDR1 is KGHSH and CDR2 is LQKENI. This CDR3 is 14 amino acids long. CDR3 amino acids: CASSPDRGGTEAFF. CDR3 bases: TGTGCCAGCTCACCAGACAGGGGTGGGACTGAAGCTTTCTTT.

The gene calls are TRBV2 and TRBJ2-5; D is possibly TRBD1 (7 bases). This CDR3 contains 14 residues. V was clipped by 6 bases and J by 5 bases, with 16 bases between them. CDR1 is SNHLY, CDR2 FYNNEI, per germline. The chain's CDR3 is CASSYRETGETQYF. The CDR3 bases are TGTGCCAGCAGCTACCGGGAGACAGGGGAGACCCAGTACTTC.

This clone has only one observation. The chain recombines TRBV27 with TRBJ2-2; tentatively, D is TRBD2 (5 bases). Germline V gene sequence: CDR1 MNHEY, CDR2 SMNVEV (reference sequence). Trimming stripped 8 bases from V and 1 base from J, with 11 bases between. This CDR3 spans 14 amino acids. The CDR3 sequence is CASQRLGNTGELFF. CDR3 nucleotide sequence: TGTGCCAGCCAGCGGCTTGGGAACACCGGGGAGCTGTTTTTT.

The V gene is TRBV25-1, the J gene TRBJ1-2; D call uncertain. V gave up 6 bases and J gave up 0 bases, with 14 bases separating them. Germline values: CDR1 MGHDK, CDR2 SYGVNS. The CDR3 length is 15 residues. The CDR3 sequence: CASRGGTLPNYGYTF. CDR3 in DNA: TGTGCCAGCAGGGGAGGAACGCTACCTAACTATGGCTACACCTTC.

The V call is TRBV4-2, the J call TRBJ1-6; D gene ambiguous. The germline gives CDR1 LGHNA, CDR2 YNFKEQ. This CDR3 is 14 amino acids long. Trimming stripped 1 base from V and 13 bases from J, with 14 bases between. CDR3 DNA: TGTGCCAGCAGCCAAGGGGCAGGCGTCCTTCCCCTCCACTTT. Its protein product is CASSQGAGVLPLHF.

The chain carries TRBV11-1 and TRBJ2-1, with TRBD2 matching 7 bases. The length of the CDR3 is 15 residues. The V segment lost 3 bases and the J segment 6 bases; nucleotides outside the gene matches: 8. Germline V CDR1 and CDR2: SGHAT, FQDESV (reference sequence). CDR3 sequence (DNA): TGTGCCAGCAGCTTTGGGGGAGGGCGCTTCAATGAGCAGTTCTTC. Its protein is CASSFGGGRFNEQFF.

V is TRBV18 and J is TRBJ1-5; no clear D gene. The CDR3 is 17 amino acids. CDR1 is KGHSH and CDR2 is LQKENI in the germline V gene. Trimming took off 2 bases at V and 0 bases at J, with 14 bases between the two ends. CDR3: CASSPDGGIGSNQPQHF. CDR3 DNA sequence: TGTGCCAGCTCACCAGATGGAGGGATAGGTAGCAATCAGCCCCAGCATTTT.

The CDR3 loop reads CASSYSGGMGYGYTF. The DNA for the CDR3 is TGTGCCAGCAGTTACTCCGGAGGGATGGGCTATGGCTACACCTTC. The rearrangement uses TRBV6-5 and TRBJ1-2; D is uncertain. The V gene's germline CDR1 is MNHEY and CDR2 SVGAGI. V lost 0 bases and J 4 bases, leaving 12 bases between the germline ends. This CDR3 region has 15 residues.